The 26 T cell receptor beta chains in this list originate from one sample, sequenced in a study of T-cell reconstitution after alpha-beta-depleted transplantation in children. Library preparation (for TCRbeta) was performed with unique molecular identifiers. TCRdb recomputed calls from the PCR reads with MiXCR, one row per CDR3 protein. Altogether some 240,000 distinct CDR3 sequences are present, roughly a tenth being singletons, with the ten largest covering 5% to 5.5%. The sample here was PBMCs from the stem cell graft donor, taken from the stem cell graft. Receptors were obtained from a human donor who donated a stem cell graft to a child with SCID.

In its sample, this clonotype was seen many times. The germline gene is not matched at one end of the junction; a read error may be the cause. This sequence joins TRBV29-1 and TRBJ2-5; 7 bases are shared with TRBD1. This CDR3 comprises 13 residues. Germline CDR1 and CDR2: SQVTM and ANQGSEA. CDR3 nucleotide sequence: TGCAGCGTTGAAGCCACAGGGGTAGAGCCCCAGTACTTC. Its protein is CSVEATGVEPQYF.

This clonotype was found many times. The chain links TRBV24-1 to TRBJ1-2; no clear D. Trimming removed 0 bases from V and 4 bases from J, with 14 bases in between. CDR3 size: 16 residues. In germline, CDR1 is KGHDR, CDR2 SFDVKD. Here the CDR3 reads CATSDLPERQIYGYTF. CDR3 DNA sequence: TGTGCCACCAGTGATTTGCCGGAGCGGCAAATCTATGGCTACACCTTC.

This clonotype was counted ten times or more. The rearrangement joins TRBV4-2 to TRBJ1-1; 7 nucleotides match TRBD1. The CDR3 consists of 16 residues. Germline V gene data show CDR1 as LGHNA and CDR2 as YNFKEQ. Unmatched junction bases numbered 5, after V lost 1 base and J lost 0 bases. The CDR3 nucleotides are TGTGCCAGCAGCCAAGGTTTGGGACAGATGAACACTGAAGCTTTCTTT. This gives the protein CASSQGLGQMNTEAFF.

This clonotype was seen a few times. In DNA form, the CDR3 reads TGTGCCAGCAGTCTCTATGACAGGGGGCTCCCCAGGGGACTGTTTTTT. Translated: CASSLYDRGLPRGLFF. V gene TRBV28 combines with J gene TRBJ1-4, with TRBD1 matching over 10 bases. The germline V gene encodes CDR1 MDHEN and CDR2 SYDVKM. V shed 5 bases and J 13 bases; nucleotides not matched to a gene: 16. CDR3 length equals 16 residues.

This clonotype was counted at least ten times. The chain is built from TRBV29-1 and TRBJ1-2, with 7 positions matching TRBD1. V shed 6 bases and J 7 bases; nucleotides not matched to a gene: 11. Germline CDR1 and CDR2: SQVTM and ANQGSEA. The CDR3 loop spans 13 amino acids. This CDR3 is CSVPKGDSPGYTF. The CDR3 coding sequence is TGCAGCGTCCCCAAAGGGGACAGCCCTGGCTACACCTTC.

At least ten counts were recorded for this clonotype. The rearrangement links TRBV2 to TRBJ1-6, with D uncertain. V gave up 7 bases and J gave up 0 bases, with 7 bases separating them. The CDR3 loop spans 14 amino acids. The germline V gene encodes CDR1 SNHLY and CDR2 FYNNEI. The CDR3 region is CASIFGSYNSPLHF. The CDR3 region has the DNA TGTGCCAGCATCTTTGGCTCCTATAATTCACCCCTCCACTTT.

This clonotype was counted at least ten times. The chain carries TRBV20-1 and TRBJ2-3; 10 positions match TRBD1. CDR3 length equals 15 residues. The germline CDR1 and CDR2 sequences are DFQATT and SNEGSKA (reference sequence). V was pared by 6 bases and J by 3 bases, with 9 bases of the junction left unmatched. CDR3 DNA sequence: TGCAGTGCCACTGTACCGGGACAGGGGACAGATACGCAGTATTTT. As protein: CSATVPGQGTDTQYF.

The sample holds many counts of this clonotype. The J gene is TRBJ2-1, the V gene TRBV7-9; D may be TRBD2 (5 bases). Germline loops: CDR1 SEHNR, CDR2 FQNEAQ (reference sequence). Trimming left V 2 bases short and J 8 bases short, with 10 bases between. This CDR3 contains 13 residues. The CDR3 loop is CASSLRGWDEQFF. The CDR3 DNA is TGTGCCAGCAGCTTACGGGGATGGGATGAGCAGTTCTTC.

This clonotype occurred many times. This chain joins TRBV10-3 and TRBJ1-2; maybe TRBD1 (5 bases). The CDR3 has 15 amino acids. The V and J ends lost 4 bases and 7 bases respectively, with 19 bases between them. Looked up from germline, CDR1 is ENHRY and CDR2 is SYGVKD. CDR3: CAISAEDPSGGGYTF. CDR3 DNA sequence: TGTGCCATCAGTGCCGAGGACCCGTCCGGGGGTGGCTACACCTTC.

This clonotype occurred many times. Written as DNA, the CDR3 is TGTGCCACCAGCGGTCTATGGTCAGGGGGTATTACAGATACGCAGTATTTT. Encoded protein: CATSGLWSGGITDTQYF. This rearrangement joins TRBV15 to TRBJ2-3; 7 bases fit TRBD1. Looked up from germline, CDR1 is LNHNV and CDR2 is YYDKDF (reference sequence). This CDR3 is 17 amino acids long. V was clipped by 5 bases and J by 3 bases; unmatched bases: 14.

This clonotype was seen repeatedly, ten times or more. This chain uses TRBV6-5 with TRBJ2-1; either TRBD1 or TRBD2 may supply D (5 bases each). V gave up 8 bases and J gave up 1 base, with 9 bases separating them. Germline loops: CDR1 MNHEY, CDR2 SVGAGI. This CDR3 region has 13 residues. This CDR3 is CASRDGSYNEQFF. The CDR3 nucleotides are TGTGCCAGCCGGGACGGGTCCTACAATGAGCAGTTCTTC.

This clonotype was seen ten or more times. The rearrangement links TRBV4-1 to TRBJ2-4; D is undetermined. There are 14 residues in the CDR3. The ends were cut back, 0 bases at V and 6 bases at J, with 9 bases in the middle. Germline CDR1 is MGHRA and CDR2 is YSYEKL. Here the CDR3 reads CASSQELGPNIQYF. The CDR3 coding sequence is TGCGCCAGCAGCCAAGAGCTAGGGCCAAACATTCAGTACTTC.

This clonotype was recorded many times. J is TRBJ1-6 and V is TRBV4-1, with TRBD1 as a possible D gene (5 bases). The V gene's germline CDR1 is MGHRA and CDR2 YSYEKL. CDR3 length: 13 residues. Deletions cut 0 bases from V and 9 bases from J, with 6 bases between. CDR3 DNA: TGCGCCAGCAGCCAAGAAAGGGGTTCACCCCTCCACTTT. It yields the protein CASSQERGSPLHF.

This clonotype was seen at least ten times. This chain connects TRBV20-1 to TRBJ2-3; 8 bases are a match to TRBD1. The length of the CDR3 is 17 residues. V was clipped by 0 bases and J by 6 bases; unmatched bases: 14. Germline-derived CDR1 and CDR2 are DFQATT and SNEGSKA (reference sequence). The CDR3 DNA is TGCAGTGCTAGAGATTTGGGGCGGCAGGGGGCTATGGATACGCAGTATTTT. Protein: CSARDLGRQGAMDTQYF.

There are many counts of this clonotype. J is TRBJ1-5 and V is TRBV7-2; no clear D. Trimming stripped 5 bases from V and 6 bases from J, with 14 bases between. Per germline, CDR1 SGHTA and CDR2 FQGNSA. This CDR3 has 14 amino acids. The CDR3 spells CASSRTSVGQPQHF. The CDR3 nucleotides are TGTGCCAGCAGCCGGACCAGTGTTGGTCAGCCCCAGCATTTT. The full variable domain, completed using reference TRBV7-2 and TRBJ1-5, is GAGVSQSPSNKVTEKGKDVELRCDPISGHTALYWYRQSLGQGLEFLIYFQGNSAPDKSGLPSDRFSAERTGGSVSTLTIQRTQQEDSAVYLCASSRTSVGQPQHFGDGTRLSIL.

This clonotype was counted many times. This sequence joins TRBV5-4 and TRBJ2-1; TRBD1 agrees at 9 bases. V dropped 3 bases and J dropped 7; count of bases not matched to a gene: 8. Germline CDR1 SGHNT, CDR2 YYREEE (reference sequence). The CDR3 is 15 residues long. The CDR3 sequence is CASSSTGTGLNEQFF. CDR3 sequence (DNA): TGTGCCAGCAGCTCGACCGGGACAGGGTTGAATGAGCAGTTCTTC.

This clonotype was recorded many times. The V gene is TRBV5-1, the J gene TRBJ1-2, with D maybe TRBD1 (6 bases). CDR3 length: 13 residues. The germline gives CDR1 SGHRS, CDR2 YFSETQ. The V gene lost 4 bases and the J gene lost 8 bases, with 15 bases spanning the gap. CDR3 loop: CASSHRGDAGYTF. CDR3 sequence (DNA): TGCGCCAGCAGCCATAGGGGGGATGCGGGCTACACCTTC.

This clonotype has ten or more counts. V is TRBV5-1 and J is TRBJ2-3; the D call may be TRBD1 or TRBD2 (5 bases each). This CDR3 has 14 residues. In germline, CDR1 is SGHRS, CDR2 YFSETQ. V shed 4 bases and J shed 0 bases, with 9 bases lying between them. The CDR3 DNA follows: TGCGCCAGCAGCAGACGGGACAGCACAGATACGCAGTATTTT. This gives the protein CASSRRDSTDTQYF.

This clonotype was detected many times. This chain connects TRBV15 to TRBJ2-3; D not certain. The V gene's germline CDR1 is LNHNV and CDR2 YYDKDF (reference sequence). Trimming cost V 5 bases and J 5 bases, with 32 bases left between them. The CDR3 is 20 residues long. The CDR3 sequence is CATSAPPPQTALVVRDTQYF. The CDR3 region has the DNA TGTGCCACCAGCGCCCCCCCCCCGCAGACGGCGCTAGTAGTTAGAGATACGCAGTATTTT.

The CDR3 DNA is TGCGCCAGCCGATACTGGACAGGAGACACCGGGGAGCTGTTTTTT. It translates to CASRYWTGDTGELFF. This chain uses TRBV5-1 with TRBJ2-2, with 7 bases lining up with TRBD1. The CDR3 covers 15 residues. The V gene's germline CDR1 is SGHRS and CDR2 YFSETQ. V lost 7 bases to trimming and J lost 3 bases; unmatched junction nucleotides: 9.

This clonotype has ten or more counts. This CDR3 is CASSLDEGSYTEAFF. CDR3 in DNA: TGCGCCAGCAGCTTGGATGAGGGGTCCTACACTGAAGCTTTCTTT. The chain links TRBV5-1 to TRBJ1-1; TRBD1 is a possible D gene (5 bases). This CDR3 spans 15 amino acids. Germline CDR1 SGHRS, CDR2 YFSETQ. Deletions cut 0 bases from V and 3 bases from J, with 12 bases between.

The sample holds many counts of this clonotype. The rearrangement joins TRBV20-1 to TRBJ1-4; the D gene is possibly TRBD1 (5 bases). The CDR3 is 12 amino acids. V lost 6 bases and J lost 8, with 13 bases in between. Germline V gene lookup returns CDR1 DFQATT and CDR2 SNEGSKA (reference sequence). The CDR3 loop reads CSAGAIGEKLFF. The CDR3 region has the DNA TGCAGTGCCGGGGCAATTGGGGAAAAACTGTTTTTT.

This clonotype was observed many times. V and J are TRBV29-1 and TRBJ1-1; D is unresolved. CDR1 is SQVTM, CDR2 ANQGSEA, per germline. The CDR3 extends over 13 amino acids. V was pared by 6 bases and J by 3 bases, with 14 bases between. CDR3 in amino acids: CSVVPVRHTEAFF. In nucleotides, the CDR3 is TGCAGCGTGGTCCCGGTTAGGCACACTGAAGCTTTCTTT.

The chain couples TRBV18 to TRBJ1-5, with 7 bases aligning to TRBD1. The CDR3 consists of 15 residues. Germline assignment: CDR1 KGHSH and CDR2 LQKENI. The ends lost 3 bases at V and 1 base at J; junction bases unmatched: 3. The CDR3 loop is CASSPETGSNQPQHF. The DNA for the CDR3 is TGTGCCAGCTCACCTGAGACAGGGAGCAATCAGCCCCAGCATTTT. The variable domain in full, completed from reference TRBV18 and TRBJ1-5, reads NAGVMQNPRHLVRRRGQEARLRCSPMKGHSHVYWYRQLPEEGLKFMVYLQKENIIDESGMPKERFSAEFPKEGPSILRIQQVVRGDSAAYFCASSPETGSNQPQHFGDGTRLSIL.

The chain joins TRBV18 to TRBJ2-3, with TRBD2 matching 8 bases. Germline lookup yields CDR1 KGHSH and CDR2 LQKENI. J lost 7 bases, V lost 2 bases, and 14 bases had no gene match. The CDR3 contains 17 residues. The CDR3, as DNA: TGTGCCAGCTCACCAGTTGAGCGGGGGTCCTTTTGGAATACGCAGTATTTT. This sequence encodes CASSPVERGSFWNTQYF.

This clonotype was found many times. V is TRBV20-1 and J is TRBJ2-5, with D perhaps matching TRBD2 (5 bases). There are 13 residues in the CDR3. Per the germline V gene, CDR1 is DFQATT and CDR2 is SNEGSKA (reference sequence). V dropped 4 bases and J dropped 4 bases, with 13 bases sitting between them. The CDR3 coding sequence is TGCAGTGCTACTAGAGGGCTGTCAGAGACCCAGTACTTC. Its protein is CSATRGLSETQYF.